Listed here are 27 T cell receptor beta chains from one sample, sequenced in a study of T cells in Graves' hyperthyroidism and ophthalmopathy. Regions amplified from RNA transcripts were the TCR beta CDR3 regions. During a first-round RT-PCR of the TCR CDR3, the HTBI primer set was used. From the multiplex PCR reads, TCRdb called clonotypes with MiXCR, one entry per CDR3 protein. The sample lists 300,000 to 400,000 distinct CDR3 sequences, approximately 18% occurring once. The source material was blood. These receptors all stem from a man aged 18 to 29 with Graves' ophthalmopathy.

This clonotype was detected a few times. The chain employs TRBV14 and TRBJ1-6; D is unresolved. With 4 bases removed from V and 7 bases from J, the gap between germline ends came to 14 bases. CDR1 is SGHDN, CDR2 FVKESK, per germline. The CDR3 runs to 15 residues. The CDR3 sequence is CASSLLRERNSPLHF. The CDR3 DNA reads TGTGCCAGCAGCCTCCTCCGGGAGAGGAATTCACCCCTCCACTTT.

The chain uses TRBV25-1 and TRBJ1-2, with TRBD1 identical over 7 bases. The V gene end was trimmed by 0 bases and the J gene end by 4 bases; junction bases not matched to a gene: 2. In germline, CDR1 is MGHDK, CDR2 SYGVNS. The CDR3 loop spans 14 amino acids. For the CDR3, the DNA is TGTGCCAGCAGTGAATACGGGGACAGCTATGGCTACACCTTC. Protein sequence: CASSEYGDSYGYTF.

This chain uses TRBV5-1 with TRBJ1-5; D perhaps matches TRBD1 (6 bases). Germline CDR1 and CDR2: SGHRS and YFSETQ. Trimming took off 2 bases at V and 5 bases at J, with 14 bases between the two ends. This CDR3 region has 15 residues. CDR3 in amino acids: CASSFRGGLDQPQHF. The CDR3, as DNA: TGCGCCAGCAGCTTTCGCGGGGGGCTAGATCAGCCCCAGCATTTT.

A remark on this clonotype: At one of its ends the junction is not consistent with the germline gene, which may arise from a read error. The gene calls are TRBV5-6 and TRBJ2-7; the D gene is possibly TRBD2 (6 bases). Germline loops: CDR1 SGHDT, CDR2 YYEEEE. This CDR3 comprises 14 residues. The CDR3 sequence is CASSPGTGDYGQYF. CDR3 in DNA: TGTGCCAGCAGTCCTGGGACGGGAGACTACGGGCAGTACTTC.

V usage is TRBV28 and J usage is TRBJ2-7; D call uncertain. This CDR3 has 13 residues. V was cut by 3 bases and J by 1 base, with 7 bases left in between. CDR1 MDHEN and CDR2 SYDVKM come from the germline V gene. The CDR3 protein is CASSFLVSYEQYF. The DNA for the CDR3 is TGTGCCAGCAGTTTTCTCGTTTCCTACGAGCAGTACTTC.

The CDR3 DNA is TGTGCCAGCAGCTTCCAGGGGGCGCAAGGCTACACCTTC. Translation: CASSFQGAQGYTF. This chain joins TRBV14 and TRBJ1-2, with 8 bases fitting TRBD1. Germline values: CDR1 SGHDN, CDR2 FVKESK. The CDR3 sequence is 13 residues long. V lost 5 bases, J lost 8 bases, and 7 bases stayed unmatched.

Ten or more counts support this clonotype. The V gene is TRBV5-1, the J gene TRBJ1-2; D is undetermined. CDR1 SGHRS and CDR2 YFSETQ come from the germline V gene. The CDR3 runs 15 residues. The V and J ends lost 3 bases and 2 bases respectively, with 14 bases between them. The CDR3 DNA reads TGCGCCAGCAGCTCGGGGTTGGGAGGGAACTATGGCTACACCTTC. Its translation is CASSSGLGGNYGYTF.

The chain combines TRBV2 with TRBJ2-1, with D tentatively TRBD2 (5 bases). The CDR3 spans 14 residues. Trimming cost V 6 bases and J 8 bases, with 17 bases left between them. Germline V gene sequence: CDR1 SNHLY, CDR2 FYNNEI. CDR3 DNA: TGTGCCAGCAGCGATCCGGAGGCAAAACATGAGCAGTTCTTC. It is translated as CASSDPEAKHEQFF.

This clonotype was picked up a small number of times. V usage is TRBV5-6 and J usage is TRBJ1-1; a weak D match, TRBD1 (6 bases). CDR3 size: 13 residues. V was cut by 4 bases and J by 7 bases, with 14 bases left in between. Germline V gives CDR1 SGHDT, CDR2 YYEEEE. The CDR3 sequence is CASSPGAGVEAFF. For the CDR3, the DNA is TGTGCCAGCAGCCCGGGTGCAGGGGTTGAAGCTTTCTTT.

This clonotype was picked up a small number of times. The genes are TRBV5-1 and TRBJ2-3; possible D gene TRBD2, 5 bases. V was trimmed by 8 bases and J by 6 bases, leaving 16 bases between them. The germline CDR1 and CDR2 sequences are SGHRS and YFSETQ. The CDR3 consists of 13 residues. The CDR3 reads CARTGRGWDTQYF. The CDR3 DNA reads as TGCGCCAGGACCGGACGGGGATGGGATACGCAGTATTTT. Variable domain in full (rest from reference TRBV5-1 and TRBJ2-3): KAGVTQTPRYLIKTRGQQVTLSCSPISGHRSVSWYQQTPGQGLQFLFEYFSETQRNKGNFPGRFSGRQFSNSRSEMNVSTLELGDSALYLCARTGRGWDTQYFGPGTRLTVL.

This clonotype was seen repeatedly, ten times or more. The rearrangement links TRBV3-1 to TRBJ1-2, with D uncertain. V lost 1 base to trimming and J lost 7 bases, with 13 bases between them. Germline assignment: CDR1 LGHDT and CDR2 YNNKEL (reference sequence). The CDR3 has 14 residues. The CDR3 spells CASSQGGEGSGYTF. The CDR3 bases are TGTGCCAGCAGCCAAGGGGGAGAAGGGAGTGGCTACACCTTC.

V usage is TRBV6-1 and J usage is TRBJ1-3; D not resolved. Looked up from germline, CDR1 is MNHNS and CDR2 is SASEGT. Trimming removed 2 bases at V and 1 base at J, with 6 bases between. The CDR3 sequence is 14 residues long. CDR3 amino acids: CASSEFLSGNTIYF. The CDR3 DNA reads as TGTGCCAGCAGTGAATTCCTATCTGGAAACACCATATATTTT.

V is TRBV13 and J is TRBJ2-7; TRBD1 might be the D (5 bases). V lost 1 base and J lost 6, with 10 bases in between. The CDR3 consists of 13 residues. The V gene's germline CDR1 is PRHDT and CDR2 FYEKMQ (reference sequence). DNA for the CDR3: TGTGCCAGCAGCTTAGTGAAGGGGTTCGAGCAGTACTTC. It is translated as CASSLVKGFEQYF.

The V call is TRBV9, the J call TRBJ1-5; D unresolved. The CDR3 consists of 14 residues. Germline CDR1 and CDR2: SGDLS and YYNGEE. The V gene lost 0 bases and the J gene lost 2 bases, with 6 bases spanning the gap. CDR3 in amino acids: CASSVGVGNQPQHF. CDR3 bases: TGTGCCAGCAGCGTAGGGGTGGGCAATCAGCCCCAGCATTTT. The full variable domain, its missing parts supplied by reference TRBV9 and TRBJ1-5, is DSGVTQTPKHLITATGQRVTLRCSPRSGDLSVYWYQQSLDQGLQFLIQYYNGEERAKGNILERFSAQQFPDLHSELNLSSLELGDSALYFCASSVGVGNQPQHFGDGTRLSIL.

This chain uses TRBV7-8 with TRBJ1-2, with TRBD1 as a possible D gene (5 bases). V was pared by 5 bases and J by 7 bases, with 14 bases between. The germline gives CDR1 SGHVS, CDR2 FQNEAQ. The CDR3 covers 13 residues. In DNA, the CDR3 is TGTGCCAGCAGCCTCGACAGATTCTCTGGCTACACCTTC. Translation: CASSLDRFSGYTF.

This sequence joins TRBV20-1 and TRBJ2-6; 8 bases are shared with TRBD2. This CDR3 region has 17 residues. Per germline, CDR1 DFQATT and CDR2 SNEGSKA (reference sequence). With 6 bases clipped from V and 0 bases from J, the junction kept 10 bases outside the gene matches. The CDR3, as DNA: TGCAGTGCCGGGGGGGGGATATCGGCCTCTGGGGCCAACGTCCTGACTTTC. Amino acid sequence: CSAGGGISASGANVLTF.

Comments on this clonotype: A much larger clone sits a single nucleotide away, making a read error possible. The chain has TRBV11-3 and TRBJ2-5, with 13 bases matching TRBD2. Trimming took 5 bases from V and 4 from J; bases not matched to a gene: 10. CDR1 is SGHNT, CDR2 YENEEA, per germline. This CDR3 is built from 17 residues. The CDR3 bases are TGTGCCAGCAGCCCTGGGACTAGCGGGGAGGCGCGAGAGACCCAGTACTTC. Its translation: CASSPGTSGEARETQYF.

At least ten counts were recorded for this clonotype. This chain links TRBV11-2 with TRBJ2-5; TRBD1 aligns across 10 bases. V was pared by 6 bases and J by 3 bases, with 4 bases of the junction left unmatched. Germline V gives CDR1 SGHAT, CDR2 FQNNGV. The CDR3 extends over 14 amino acids. CDR3 in DNA: TGTGCCAGCAGTATGACAGGGGGCGAAGAGACCCAGTACTTC. Its translation: CASSMTGGEETQYF.

The genes are TRBV19 and TRBJ2-2; D possibly corresponds to TRBD2 (5 bases). Germline V CDR1 and CDR2: LNHDA, SQIVND (reference sequence). This CDR3 comprises 14 residues. V was shortened by 9 bases and J by 1 base, with 12 bases between the two germline ends. CDR3 region: CASQPRENTGELFF. In nucleotides, the CDR3 is TGTGCCAGCCAGCCGAGGGAGAACACCGGGGAGCTGTTTTTT.

This clonotype has only a few counts. The rearrangement joins TRBV4-2 to TRBJ2-1, with TRBD1 matching 7 bases. From germline, CDR1 is LGHNA and CDR2 YNFKEQ. The junction had 11 bases not matched to a gene; V was cut back by 4 bases and J by 8 bases. The CDR3 is 15 residues long. This chain's CDR3 is CASSLGQENWDEQFF. As DNA, the CDR3 is TGTGCCAGCAGCCTCGGACAGGAAAATTGGGATGAGCAGTTCTTC.

This chain uses TRBV13 with TRBJ1-2; 7 bases line up with TRBD1. Trimming cost V 6 bases and J 6 bases; bases outside gene matches: 10. Germline CDR1 reads PRHDT; CDR2 reads FYEKMQ (reference sequence). The CDR3 is made up of 14 amino acids. CDR3 sequence (DNA): TGTGCCAGCAGTTCCGGGCAGGGGGATAATGGCTACACCTTC. Translated: CASSSGQGDNGYTF.

This chain links TRBV24-1 with TRBJ2-3; 16 bases line up with TRBD2. The V segment lost 5 bases and the J segment 0 bases; nucleotides outside the gene matches: 7. Germline loops: CDR1 KGHDR, CDR2 SFDVKD. The CDR3 spans 19 residues. CDR3 nucleotides: TGTGCCACCAGTGTCGCGGGACTAGCGGGGGGGCCGAGCACAGATACGCAGTATTTT. Translation gives CATSVAGLAGGPSTDTQYF.

This clonotype has at least ten counts. The V and J genes are TRBV3-1 and TRBJ1-4, with D unresolved. The CDR3 is 14 amino acids. Germline-derived CDR1 and CDR2 are LGHDT and YNNKEL (reference sequence). Trimming shortened V by 0 bases and J by 11 bases, and 13 bases separated the two germline ends. The CDR3 DNA sequence: TGTGCCAGCAGCCAAGACGGGCCCCGTCTTAAACTGTTTTTT. It encodes CASSQDGPRLKLFF.

This clonotype was observed many times. The chain couples TRBV5-1 to TRBJ2-3, with 9 positions matching TRBD1. Germline V gene sequence: CDR1 SGHRS, CDR2 YFSETQ. This CDR3 is built from 14 residues. V shed 2 bases and J 6 bases; nucleotides not matched to a gene: 4. The CDR3 loop is CASSLAGTGDTQYF. The CDR3 region has the DNA TGCGCCAGCAGCTTAGCCGGGACAGGGGATACGCAGTATTTT.

This chain joins TRBV27 and TRBJ1-5; the D is unclear. Per germline, CDR1 MNHEY and CDR2 SMNVEV (reference sequence). The CDR3 is 15 residues long. With 3 bases removed from V and 4 bases from J, the gap between germline ends came to 13 bases. In DNA form, the CDR3 reads TGTGCCAGCAGTTTCTCGGCAGGTGAGAATCAGCCCCAGCATTTT. This gives the protein CASSFSAGENQPQHF.

This clonotype was seen only a few times. The chain is built from TRBV20-1 and TRBJ2-1, with 7 positions matching TRBD2. J was trimmed by 0 bases and V by 0 bases; bases with no gene match: 11. The CDR3 extends over 18 amino acids. Germline assignment: CDR1 DFQATT and CDR2 SNEGSKA (reference sequence). The chain's CDR3 is CSARDPAGRQSSYNEQFF. The CDR3 nucleotides read TGCAGTGCTAGAGATCCAGCGGGGAGGCAAAGCTCCTACAATGAGCAGTTCTTC.

This chain joins TRBV5-1 and TRBJ2-4, with 7 bases aligning to TRBD2. J gave up 0 bases and V 0 bases, and 3 bases lay outside the gene matches. From germline, CDR1 is SGHRS and CDR2 YFSETQ. This CDR3 has 16 residues. CDR3 nucleotides: TGCGCCAGCAGCTTGGACCGGGGGGTAGCCAAAAACATTCAGTACTTC. Translated, it gives CASSLDRGVAKNIQYF.